A single sample gave rise to the 24 T cell receptor beta chains below, sequenced in a study of blood T cells in healthy people across ages. A second PCR, run for roughly 7 to 11 cycles, used a sample-barcoded 5' primer plus a J-beta primer mix. One entry per CDR3 protein results from TCRdb running MiXCR on the 5' RACE reads. The sample contains roughly 650,000 distinct CDR3 sequences, less than 40% of which appear only once. The sequencing input was blood. All receptors derive from a woman older than 75 in good health.

This clonotype was found a few times. This sequence joins TRBV11-2 and TRBJ1-6; a weak D match, TRBD1 (6 bases). V gave up 5 bases and J gave up 0 bases, with 17 bases separating them. Germline V lookup: CDR1 SGHAT, CDR2 FQNNGV. CDR3 length: 18 residues. In DNA form, the CDR3 reads TGTGCCAGCAGCCCCTCCCCCAAGGGGGTCTCCTATAATTCACCCCTCCACTTT. This codes for CASSPSPKGVSYNSPLHF.

This clonotype was observed many times. This chain uses TRBV3-1 with TRBJ2-5; a possible D gene is TRBD1 (6 bases). CDR1 is LGHDT, CDR2 YNNKEL, per germline (reference sequence). The ends were cut back, 2 bases at V and 5 bases at J, with 15 bases in the middle. CDR3 length: 15 residues. The CDR3 DNA follows: TGTGCCAGCAGCCAAACCAGGACAGCGACGGAGACCCAGTACTTC. Translating gives CASSQTRTATETQYF.

This clonotype was counted at least ten times. This chain links TRBV5-5 with TRBJ2-5; D unclear. V lost 0 bases to trimming and J lost 3 bases, with 9 bases between them. Germline CDR1 SGHKS, CDR2 YYEKEE (reference sequence). This CDR3 has 14 amino acids. This CDR3 reads CASSLEQLKETQYF. The CDR3 bases are TGTGCCAGCAGCTTGGAACAGTTAAAAGAGACCCAGTACTTC. The entire variable domain, with the rest obtained from reference TRBV5-5 and TRBJ2-5, is as follows: DAGVTQSPTHLIKTRGQQVTLRCSPISGHKSVSWYQQVLGQGPQFIFQYYEKEERGRGNFPDRFSARQFPNYSSELNVNALLLGDSALYLCASSLEQLKETQYFGPGTRLLVL.

This clonotype showed up just a few times. The junction differs from germline at one of its ends, possibly a read error. The chain joins TRBV6-5 to TRBJ2-2, with 9 bases lining up with TRBD1. This CDR3 has 15 amino acids. Looked up from germline, CDR1 is MNHEY and CDR2 is SVGAGI. CDR3 DNA: TGTGCCAGCATGACGGCGGACAGGGGTCTGGGGGAGCGGTTTTTT. It codes for CASMTADRGLGERFF.

Here the CDR3 DNA reads TGTGCCATCAGCCGAGTTGAGCCGGACAGGGGAGAGGGCTACACCTTC. It yields the protein CAISRVEPDRGEGYTF. V usage is TRBV10-3 and J usage is TRBJ1-2, with 9 bases identical to TRBD1. Germline values: CDR1 ENHRY, CDR2 SYGVKD. After removal of 6 bases from V and 8 bases from J, the junction contained 16 bases not matched to a gene. The length of the CDR3 is 16 residues.

This clonotype was counted only a few times. The chain uses TRBV27 and TRBJ1-5; no reliable D call. Trimming took 3 bases from V and 2 from J, leaving 11 bases between them. The CDR3 is 15 amino acids. The germline V gene encodes CDR1 MNHEY and CDR2 SMNVEV (reference sequence). The CDR3 sequence is CASSLLRGGNQPQHF. The DNA of the CDR3 is TGTGCCAGCAGTTTGCTTCGGGGAGGCAATCAGCCCCAGCATTTT.

About this clonotype itself: A read error is possible here, since a much larger clone lies one base away. The rearrangement uses TRBV4-3 and TRBJ1-2; D unclear. CDR3 size: 15 residues. Germline CDR1 reads LGHNA; CDR2 reads YSLEER. This CDR3 reads CAGSQARAANYGYTF. The CDR3 DNA sequence: TGCGCCGGCAGCCAAGCTAGGGCAGCTAACTATGGCTACACCTTC.

With respect to this clonotype: A much larger clone differs from this one at a single base, so this may be a read error. This chain uses TRBV5-1 with TRBJ2-3, with D possibly TRBD2 on 6 matching bases. Germline V gene data show CDR1 as SGHRS and CDR2 as YFSETQ. Trimming pared 4 bases from V and 4 bases from J, leaving 16 bases between. The CDR3 spans 15 residues. The CDR3 protein is CASSEGGVGSDTQYF. CDR3 sequence (DNA): TGCGCCAGCAGCGAAGGCGGGGTGGGGTCAGATACGCAGTATTTT.

In this sample, this clonotype turned up a few times. This chain connects TRBV2 to TRBJ1-1; D call uncertain. V was cut by 4 bases and J by 6 bases, with 6 bases left in between. CDR1 is SNHLY, CDR2 FYNNEI, per germline. The CDR3 covers 11 residues. The CDR3 bases are TGTGCCAGCAGTGCGTATGCTGAAGCTTTCTTT. Its translation is CASSAYAEAFF.

The genes are TRBV28 and TRBJ2-5; D is ambiguous. This CDR3 has 14 residues. CDR1 and CDR2 (germline): MDHEN, SYDVKM. V was cut by 6 bases and J by 5 bases, with 16 bases left in between. The CDR3 sequence is CASSKAVSIETQYF. CDR3 DNA: TGTGCCAGCAGCAAGGCGGTTTCCATTGAGACCCAGTACTTC.

The chain is built from TRBV4-1 and TRBJ1-5; D possibly corresponds to TRBD1 (6 bases). Per germline, CDR1 MGHRA and CDR2 YSYEKL. CDR3 length: 15 residues. Trimming shortened V by 0 bases and J by 4 bases, and 10 bases separated the two germline ends. CDR3 amino acids: CASSQDPQGNQPQHF. DNA of the CDR3: TGCGCCAGCAGCCAAGATCCGCAGGGGAATCAGCCCCAGCATTTT.

This clonotype was seen ten or more times. The genes are TRBV2 and TRBJ2-7; no firm D call. This CDR3 is built from 14 residues. Germline CDR1 reads SNHLY; CDR2 reads FYNNEI. Trimming cost V 4 bases and J 0 bases, with 10 bases left between them. This CDR3 is CASSVTVSSYEQYF. The CDR3 DNA reads as TGTGCCAGCAGTGTTACGGTGAGCTCCTACGAGCAGTACTTC.

The table lists this clonotype with a few counts. The chain carries TRBV14 and TRBJ2-1; D may be TRBD1 (6 bases). CDR1 is SGHDN and CDR2 is FVKESK in the germline V gene. There are 15 residues in the CDR3. V was pared by 4 bases and J by 3 bases, with 13 bases between. CDR3 region: CASSPTGNLYNEQFF. In nucleotides, the CDR3 is TGTGCCAGCAGCCCTACAGGGAACCTCTACAATGAGCAGTTCTTC. The full variable domain, completed using reference TRBV14 and TRBJ2-1, is EAGVTQFPSHSVIEKGQTVTLRCDPISGHDNLYWYRRVMGKEIKFLLHFVKESKQDESGMPNNRFLAERTGGTYSTLKVQPAELEDSGVYFCASSPTGNLYNEQFFGPGTRLTVL.

The V call is TRBV2, the J call TRBJ2-1; 9 nucleotides agree with TRBD2. Germline loops: CDR1 SNHLY, CDR2 FYNNEI. The CDR3 spans 14 residues. J lost 9 bases, V lost 7 bases, and 10 bases had no gene match. The CDR3 DNA sequence: TGTGCCAGCACCGAAGGGGCGGGGGGGGGTGAGCAGTTCTTC. Translating it yields CASTEGAGGGEQFF.

In regard to this clonotype: A read error may be the cause here, since a much bigger clone is one base away. The rearrangement joins TRBV20-1 to TRBJ2-1; 13 bases map to TRBD2. This CDR3 region has 13 residues. Germline-derived CDR1 and CDR2 are DFQATT and SNEGSKA (reference sequence). V gave up 5 bases and J gave up 12 bases; unmatched junction bases: 7. CDR3 residues: CSALTSGGLGQFF. For the CDR3, the DNA is TGCAGTGCTCTGACTAGCGGGGGGCTTGGGCAGTTCTTC.

The chain joins TRBV7-2 to TRBJ2-3; no clear D gene. Looked up from germline, CDR1 is SGHTA and CDR2 is FQGNSA. With 5 bases removed from V and 0 bases from J, the gap between germline ends came to 12 bases. The CDR3 contains 15 residues. The CDR3 region has the DNA TGTGCCAGCAGCCCCATGACACCTAGCACAGATACGCAGTATTTT. Amino acid sequence: CASSPMTPSTDTQYF.

CDR3 region: CASSLTMTSVRETQYF. The CDR3 DNA is TGCGCCAGCAGCCTAACGATGACTAGCGTCAGGGAGACCCAGTACTTC. This chain joins TRBV4-3 and TRBJ2-7; 8 bases line up with TRBD2. The DNA end lines up better with TRBJ2-5; the J call may be wrong. CDR1 LGHNA and CDR2 YSLEER come from the germline V gene. The CDR3 sequence is 16 residues long.

This clonotype was detected many times. This chain links TRBV20-1 with TRBJ2-1; D is possibly TRBD1 (5 bases). V was cut by 5 bases and J by 3 bases, with 14 bases left in between. Looked up from germline, CDR1 is DFQATT and CDR2 is SNEGSKA (reference sequence). This CDR3 is built from 14 residues. CDR3 bases: TGCAGTGCTGATCACACTGACAGCTACAATGAGCAGTTCTTC. It specifies CSADHTDSYNEQFF.

This clonotype was observed a handful of times. The germline gene is not matched at one end of the junction; a read error may be the cause. The chain carries TRBV7-6 and TRBJ2-6, with D perhaps TRBD1 (5 bases). CDR1 and CDR2 (germline): SGHVS, FNYEAQ. This CDR3 is 16 amino acids long. The CDR3 loop is CASSANSGPGANVRTF. Written as DNA, the CDR3 is TGTGCCAGCAGCGCGAACTCCGGTCCTGGGGCCAACGTCCGGACTTTC.

The chain employs TRBV20-1 and TRBJ1-5; D is possibly TRBD1 (5 bases). With 5 bases removed from V and 3 bases from J, the gap between germline ends came to 26 bases. The CDR3 is 18 residues long. Germline V gene lookup returns CDR1 DFQATT and CDR2 SNEGSKA (reference sequence). The CDR3 sequence is CSACARSTELAPNQPQHF. CDR3 in DNA: TGCAGTGCTTGCGCGCGTTCGACAGAGCTGGCCCCCAATCAGCCCCAGCATTTT.

This clonotype was seen ten or more times. This chain connects TRBV20-1 to TRBJ2-5, with D maybe TRBD2 (5 bases). V lost 7 bases to trimming and J lost 2 bases, with 17 bases between them. Germline CDR1 and CDR2: DFQATT and SNEGSKA (reference sequence). This CDR3 has 14 amino acids. CDR3 sequence: CSVPHRTSQETQYF. The CDR3 DNA reads TGCAGTGTTCCTCATAGGACTTCTCAAGAGACCCAGTACTTC.

The genes are TRBV6-2 or TRBV6-3 and TRBJ1-1; D uncertain. Looked up from germline, CDR1 is MNHEY and CDR2 is SVGEGT. This CDR3 has 15 amino acids. Between the trimmed V and J ends, which lost 6 bases and 5 bases, there was a span of 19 bases. CDR3 in DNA: TGTGCCAGCAGGAGGAACGTCCTCGAAGGGACTGAAGCTTTCTTT. Its translation: CASRRNVLEGTEAFF.

This clonotype has only a few counts. This sequence may be a read error, since a much larger clone differs from it by one base. This chain joins TRBV20-1 and TRBJ2-7; 7 nucleotides match TRBD1. Trimming took 5 bases from V and 3 from J; bases not matched to a gene: 7. CDR1 DFQATT and CDR2 SNEGSKA come from the germline V gene (reference sequence). CDR3 length equals 13 residues. In nucleotides, the CDR3 is TGCAGTGCTCTTGAGACAGGGCGCTACGAGCAGTACTTC. It translates to CSALETGRYEQYF.

The chain employs TRBV12-3 or TRBV12-4 and TRBJ2-5; D unresolved. V lost 8 bases and J 1 base, leaving 17 bases between the germline ends. This CDR3 is 15 amino acids long. The CDR3 reads CASSPFRSTQETQYF. CDR3 nucleotides: TGTGCCAGCTCCCCCTTCCGGAGCACCCAAGAGACCCAGTACTTC.